This TCR beta chain emerged from a study of Ad26.COV2.S vaccination and SARS-CoV-2 variants. Study context: The donor belonged to the COV1001 Ad26.COV2.S trial arm. Each vaccinee took Ad26.COV2.S intramuscularly, once or twice 56 days apart.

This clone was seen more than once but under ten times. What it binds is unknown. V lost 6 bases to trimming and J lost 2 bases, with 13 bases between them. This CDR3 is 14 amino acids long. Germline-derived CDR1 and CDR2 are KGHSH and LQKENI. Study conclusions and caveats: Assessments of TCR breadth and depth may have underestimated the total T cell responses.

Generated by immunoSEQ multiplex PCR, the TCRdb table keeps only in-frame clones and is missing some. The sample includes about 350,000 clones, around 89% of them seen just once. Indicated treatment: around 19 received Ad26.COV2.S at low or high dose, single or two shots; several received placebo; per-sample allocation not given. The investigators took samples on day 63 after the first vaccine or placebo injection. Sequenced material: peripheral blood, taken in a trial of Ad26.COV2.S vaccine versus placebo. The TCR originated in a person aged 18-65 years who received the Ad26.COV2.S COVID-19 vaccine or a placebo. The rearrangement uses TRBV18 and TRBJ1-2; D is possibly TRBD1 (6 bases). This chain's CDR3 is CASSQQGSNYGYTF. The CDR3, as DNA: TGTGCCAGCTCGCAACAGGGCTCGAACTATGGCTACACCTTC.